What follows are 6 T cell receptor beta chains derived from one specimen sequenced in a study of blood T cell repertoires in COVID-19. Libraries were prepared by immunoSEQ multiplex PCR; TCRdb keeps only in-frame clonotypes and omits some of them. The table includes about 240,000 clones, around 88% detected once. Sequencing was done on a sample of PBMCs or T cells enriched from blood (not recorded which). Receptors originate from a woman in her forties with acute COVID-19.

This sequence joins TRBV7-6 and TRBJ1-3; 10 bases fit TRBD1. Germline CDR1 reads SGHVS; CDR2 reads FNYEAQ. V was clipped by 5 bases and J by 8 bases; unmatched bases: 9. The CDR3 runs 15 residues. The CDR3 nucleotides read TGTGCCAGCAGCCGACAGGGGGCTGTGGTGGACACCATATATTTT. This codes for CASSRQGAVVDTIYF.

This sequence joins TRBV2 and TRBJ1-2; D may be TRBD1 (5 bases). Trimming left V 0 bases short and J 6 bases short, with 8 bases between. Germline values: CDR1 SNHLY, CDR2 FYNNEI. This CDR3 region has 13 residues. The CDR3 loop is CASSEAWGDGYTF. CDR3 coding DNA: TGTGCCAGCAGTGAAGCGTGGGGGGATGGCTACACCTTC.

This clone was seen only once. V is TRBV7-9 and J is TRBJ2-2; a weak D match, TRBD1 (6 bases). This CDR3 contains 13 residues. Looked up from germline, CDR1 is SEHNR and CDR2 is FQNEAQ (reference sequence). V shed 10 bases and J shed 0 bases, with 9 bases lying between them. In DNA, the CDR3 is TGTGCCACGACAGGATCGAACACCGGGGAGCTGTTTTTT. This sequence encodes CATTGSNTGELFF. The variable domain in full, with the rest retrieved from reference TRBV7-9 and TRBJ2-2, is DTGVSQNPRHKITKRGQNVTFRCDPISEHNRLYWYRQTLGQGPEFLTYFQNEAQLEKSRLLSDRFSAERPKGSFSTLEIQRTEQGDSAMYLCATTGSNTGELFFGEGSRLTVL.

The genes are TRBV10-2 and TRBJ2-3, with 12 nucleotides matching TRBD2. The V and J ends lost 7 bases and 4 bases, in that order; junction bases with no gene match: 9. CDR1 and CDR2 (germline): WSHSY, SAAADI. This CDR3 contains 16 residues. CDR3 in amino acids: CASNHASGRAADTQYF. The CDR3 DNA sequence: TGCGCCAGCAATCATGCTAGCGGGAGGGCCGCAGATACGCAGTATTTT.

The rearrangement links TRBV28 to TRBJ2-5; TRBD2 aligns across 16 bases. V was pared by 8 bases and J by 9 bases, with 9 bases of the junction left unmatched. Germline CDR1 reads MDHEN; CDR2 reads SYDVKM. The CDR3 is 15 residues long. The CDR3 sequence: CASFSSGLAGGAQYF. CDR3 DNA sequence: TGTGCCAGCTTTTCGTCGGGACTAGCGGGAGGGGCCCAGTACTTC.

The genes are TRBV4-2 and TRBJ2-7; TRBD1 matches at 8 bases. Germline CDR1 LGHNA, CDR2 YNFKEQ. The ends lost 4 bases at V and 1 base at J; junction bases unmatched: 9. The CDR3 runs 16 residues. CDR3 region: CASSLQAGGRSYEQYF. CDR3 nucleotide sequence: TGTGCCAGCAGCCTTCAAGCAGGGGGCAGGTCCTACGAGCAGTACTTC.